This TCR beta chain was found in a study of blood T cell repertoires in COVID-19. Looking at the study overall: The study drew acute and convalescent COVID-19 samples from the United States, Italy and Spain. In each case, the material was cDNA or gDNA derived from T cells, B-cell-depleted T cells, or PBMCs.

V was cut by 4 bases and J by 8 bases, with 17 bases left in between. The germline V gene has CDR1 SGHAT and CDR2 FQNNGV. The CDR3 loop spans 15 amino acids. In the study's own analysis: Cell counts per sample came from amplifying reference gene primers. The repertoire was sequenced with immunoSEQ multiplex PCR; TCRdb's copy has only in-frame clones and lacks some. The V and J calls and clone size are taken from that table; D and trimming were inferred from the DNA. The profile shows some 150,000 clones, roughly nine tenths of them singletons. Sequencing was carried out using peripheral blood. The chain couples TRBV11-2 to TRBJ1-4, with no clear D. The TCR comes from a woman aged 70-85 years with acute or convalescent COVID-19. The CDR3 DNA is TGTGCCAGCAGCTCCCAGAGTCGTCGGGGAGAAAAACTGTTTTTT. Protein product: CASSSQSRRGEKLFF.